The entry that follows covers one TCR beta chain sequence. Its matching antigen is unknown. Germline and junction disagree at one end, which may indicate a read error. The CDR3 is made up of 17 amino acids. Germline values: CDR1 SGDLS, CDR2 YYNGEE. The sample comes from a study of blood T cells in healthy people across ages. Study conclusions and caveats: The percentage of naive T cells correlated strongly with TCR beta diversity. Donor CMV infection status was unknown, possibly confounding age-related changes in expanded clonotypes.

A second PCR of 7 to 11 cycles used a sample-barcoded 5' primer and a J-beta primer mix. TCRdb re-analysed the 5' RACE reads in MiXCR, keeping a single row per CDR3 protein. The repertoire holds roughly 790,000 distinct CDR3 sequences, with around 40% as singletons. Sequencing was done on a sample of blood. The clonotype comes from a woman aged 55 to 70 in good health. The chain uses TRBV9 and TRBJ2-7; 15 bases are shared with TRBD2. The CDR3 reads CASSAGLAGGPSNEQYF. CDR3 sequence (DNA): TGTGCCAGCAGCGCAGGACTAGCGGGAGGGCCCTCCAACGAGCAGTACTTC. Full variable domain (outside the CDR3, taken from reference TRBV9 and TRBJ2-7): DSGVTQTPKHLITATGQRVTLRCSPRSGDLSVYWYQQSLDQGLQFLIQYYNGEERAKGNILERFSAQQFPDLHSELNLSSLELGDSALYFCASSAGLAGGPSNEQYFGPGTRLTVT.